Each of the 23 T cell receptor beta chains below was sequenced from the same sample in a study of T cells in Graves' hyperthyroidism and ophthalmopathy. TCR beta CDR3 regions were amplified from RNA transcripts. The HTBI primer set was used in a first-round RT-PCR of the TCR CDR3. TCRdb analysed the multiplex PCR reads with MiXCR anew, one entry per CDR3 protein. This sample carries about 380,000 distinct CDR3 sequences, about 15% of them seen once, and the ten largest clones take 11%. The sequenced material came from blood. The receptors were sampled from a woman aged 60-70 years with Graves' hyperthyroidism.

This clonotype appeared many times. The chain has TRBV2 and TRBJ1-5, with D possibly being TRBD1 (5 bases). The CDR3 runs 13 residues. Per the germline V gene, CDR1 is SNHLY and CDR2 is FYNNEI. The V gene lost 6 bases and the J gene lost 7 bases, with 13 bases spanning the gap. CDR3 bases: TGTGCCAGCAGCCGGGGTCCAGGGCAGCCCCAGCATTTT. It encodes CASSRGPGQPQHF.

The CDR3 here is CASSPRRTGVQETQYF. CDR3 DNA sequence: TGTGCCAGCAGCCCTCGGAGGACAGGGGTCCAAGAGACCCAGTACTTC. This chain links TRBV13 with TRBJ2-5; 9 bases are a match to TRBD1. Germline V gene sequence: CDR1 PRHDT, CDR2 FYEKMQ (reference sequence). The CDR3 spans 16 residues. J gave up 1 base and V 5 bases, and 8 bases lay outside the gene matches.

The chain joins TRBV28 to TRBJ1-2; TRBD1 agrees at 9 bases. This CDR3 has 14 amino acids. The germline CDR1 and CDR2 sequences are MDHEN and SYDVKM. J was trimmed by 6 bases and V by 4 bases; bases with no gene match: 6. The CDR3 protein is CASSYNRGLDGYTF. The CDR3 DNA follows: TGTGCCAGCAGTTACAACAGGGGGCTGGATGGCTACACCTTC.

This rearrangement joins TRBV15 to TRBJ2-7; 8 nucleotides align to TRBD1. CDR1 and CDR2 from the germline V gene are LNHNV and YYDKDF (reference sequence). Trimming took 5 bases from V and 2 from J; bases not matched to a gene: 5. The CDR3 runs to 14 residues. CDR3 region: CATSLGTGTYEQYF. The CDR3 nucleotides are TGTGCCACCAGCCTCGGGACAGGTACCTACGAGCAGTACTTC.

This clonotype occurred many times. The chain couples TRBV2 to TRBJ2-5, with 7 bases aligning to TRBD1. The CDR3 length is 14 residues. Germline CDR1 SNHLY, CDR2 FYNNEI. The V and J ends lost 2 bases and 6 bases, in that order; junction bases with no gene match: 6. CDR3 protein: CASSERQGVKTQYF. The CDR3, as DNA: TGTGCCAGCAGTGAACGCCAGGGGGTGAAGACCCAGTACTTC. Full variable domain (remainder filled in from reference TRBV2 and TRBJ2-5): EPEVTQTPSHQVTQMGQEVILRCVPISNHLYFYWYRQILGQKVEFLVSFYNNEISEKSEIFDDQFSVERPDGSNFTLKIRSTKLEDSAMYFCASSERQGVKTQYFGPGTRLLVL.

Concerning this clonotype itself: It may be a read error: a sequence one base away is much more abundant. Because the CDR3 is missing its conserved closing phenylalanine or tryptophan, this is likely a read error. The V call is TRBV13, the J call TRBJ2-1; 12 positions match TRBD2. The germline gives CDR1 PRHDT, CDR2 FYEKMQ (reference sequence). This CDR3 has 16 residues. Trimming removed 5 bases from V and 2 bases from J; junction bases left unmatched: 4. The CDR3 DNA reads as TGTGCCAGCAGCCCCCTAGCGGGAGGGGCCTACAATGAGCAGTTCTAC. Translated: CASSPLAGGAYNEQFY.

The chain carries TRBV7-2 and TRBJ1-2; 8 nucleotides align to TRBD1. V lost 3 bases to trimming and J lost 4 bases; unmatched junction nucleotides: 4. Germline V gives CDR1 SGHTA, CDR2 FQGNSA. This CDR3 is 14 amino acids long. CDR3 region: CASSFQQGGYGYTF. CDR3 nucleotides: TGTGCCAGCAGCTTCCAACAGGGGGGCTATGGCTACACCTTC. Full variable domain (outside the CDR3, taken from reference TRBV7-2 and TRBJ1-2): GAGVSQSPSNKVTEKGKDVELRCDPISGHTALYWYRQSLGQGLEFLIYFQGNSAPDKSGLPSDRFSAERTGGSVSTLTIQRTQQEDSAVYLCASSFQQGGYGYTFGSGTRLTVV.

This clonotype was seen repeatedly, ten times or more. The rearrangement links TRBV7-6 to TRBJ2-1; D gene uncertain. Germline V lookup: CDR1 SGHVS, CDR2 FNYEAQ. This CDR3 spans 13 amino acids. Trimming left V 5 bases short and J 8 bases short, with 13 bases between. CDR3 nucleotides: TGTGCCAGCAGCCCTCCGCGGACCGATGAGCAGTTCTTC. It codes for CASSPPRTDEQFF.

This clonotype was seen ten or more times. The CDR3 bases are TGTGCCAGCAGCTCAGGACTAGCGAGCTACAATGAGCAGTTCTTC. Protein product: CASSSGLASYNEQFF. The chain carries TRBV7-2 and TRBJ2-1, with TRBD2 identical over 9 bases. Trimming at V came to 4 bases and at J to 3 bases, leaving 4 bases not matched to a gene. The CDR3 runs 15 residues. In germline, CDR1 is SGHTA, CDR2 FQGNSA.

This clonotype appeared many times. This chain joins TRBV11-1 and TRBJ2-7; D is unclear. Germline CDR1 and CDR2: SGHAT and FQDESV (reference sequence). Trimming left V 4 bases short and J 1 base short, with 11 bases between. The CDR3 runs to 14 residues. CDR3 DNA: TGTGCCAGCAGCTCCTCCGACGGTTCCTACGAGCAGTACTTC. It codes for CASSSSDGSYEQYF.

The table lists this clonotype with many counts. As DNA, the CDR3 is TGTGCCACCTACAGAAACTACGAGCAGTACTTC. It is translated as CATYRNYEQYF. The chain links TRBV2 to TRBJ2-7; D is undetermined. Germline CDR1 and CDR2: SNHLY and FYNNEI. Trimming removed 10 bases at V and 3 bases at J, with 10 bases between. This CDR3 comprises 11 residues.

This clonotype was detected many times. The V call is TRBV18, the J call TRBJ2-3; 7 bases fit TRBD2. The length of the CDR3 is 16 residues. Germline V gene data show CDR1 as KGHSH and CDR2 as LQKENI. With 1 base clipped from V and 3 bases from J, the junction kept 7 bases outside the gene matches. In nucleotides, the CDR3 is TGTGCCAGCTCACCACGCACCCGGGAGGCGACAGATACGCAGTATTTT. It encodes CASSPRTREATDTQYF.

The chain employs TRBV7-9 and TRBJ1-6, with D possibly matching TRBD1 (5 bases). This CDR3 is 15 amino acids long. Germline CDR1 is SEHNR and CDR2 is FQNEAQ (reference sequence). V gave up 5 bases and J gave up 6 bases, with 14 bases separating them. This CDR3 is CASSRGPGRNSPLHF. CDR3 in DNA: TGTGCCAGCAGCCGGGGACCCGGCCGTAATTCACCCCTCCACTTT.

This clonotype was observed at least ten times. The J gene is TRBJ2-1, the V gene TRBV30; D might be TRBD2 (6 bases). CDR1 is GTSNPN and CDR2 is SVGIG in the germline V gene (reference sequence). Trimming took 2 bases from V and 6 from J, leaving 14 bases between them. This CDR3 is built from 14 residues. CDR3 coding DNA: TGTGCCTGGAGTCACGGTTTCGGGAGCAATGAGCAGTTCTTC. Protein: CAWSHGFGSNEQFF.

The chain employs TRBV7-2 and TRBJ1-6; a possible D gene is TRBD1 (5 bases). The CDR3 has 17 amino acids. V was clipped by 0 bases and J by 2 bases, with 11 bases between them. Germline CDR1 reads SGHTA; CDR2 reads FQGNSA. CDR3 coding DNA: TGTGCCAGCAGCTTAGCGACGGGGGTAACCTATAATTCACCCCTCCACTTT. Amino acid sequence: CASSLATGVTYNSPLHF.

This clonotype was counted at least ten times. The rearrangement joins TRBV6-2 or TRBV6-3 to TRBJ2-5; 7 bases fit TRBD1. V trimming: 6 bases; J trimming: 2 bases; junction bases outside the gene matches: 6. Germline lookup yields CDR1 MNHEY and CDR2 SVGEGT. CDR3 length: 14 amino acids. The CDR3 DNA reads TGTGCCAGCAGGAGGACAGGCCTACAAGAGACCCAGTACTTC. As protein: CASRRTGLQETQYF.

This clonotype showed up many times. V gene TRBV27 combines with J gene TRBJ2-5, with 13 nucleotides matching TRBD2. Germline loops: CDR1 MNHEY, CDR2 SMNVEV (reference sequence). After removal of 0 bases from V and 3 bases from J, the junction contained 4 bases not matched to a gene. The CDR3 length is 17 residues. CDR3 DNA sequence: TGTGCCAGCAGTTTATCACCCGGACTAGCGGGAGAAGAGACCCAGTACTTC. This codes for CASSLSPGLAGEETQYF.

With regard to this clonotype: A much larger clone differs from this one at a single base, so this may be a read error. The rearrangement uses TRBV27 and TRBJ2-2, with 9 bases fitting TRBD2. The CDR3 extends over 18 amino acids. After removal of 5 bases from V and 0 bases from J, the junction contained 10 bases not matched to a gene. The germline CDR1 and CDR2 sequences are MNHEY and SMNVEV (reference sequence). CDR3 nucleotide sequence: TGTGCCAGCAGTGACCCGGGACTAGCAGACGCGAACACCGGGGAGCTGTTTTTT. Translating it yields CASSDPGLADANTGELFF.

This clonotype was observed many times. The chain joins TRBV6-6 to TRBJ2-3; D is unresolved. Germline V gives CDR1 MNHNY, CDR2 SVGAGI (reference sequence). This CDR3 comprises 13 residues. Between the trimmed V and J ends, which lost 2 bases and 7 bases, there was a span of 10 bases. The CDR3 sequence is CASSYDRVHTQYF. The CDR3 coding sequence is TGTGCCAGCAGTTACGATAGGGTACATACGCAGTATTTT.

The chain has TRBV11-3 and TRBJ2-1, with 9 bases identical to TRBD1. CDR1 is SGHNT, CDR2 YENEEA, per germline. The V segment lost 5 bases and the J segment 8 bases; nucleotides outside the gene matches: 10. The CDR3 is 15 amino acids. The CDR3 DNA sequence: TGTGCCAGCAGCGCCGGGACAGGGAATTTCGATGAGCAGTTCTTC. It codes for CASSAGTGNFDEQFF.

This clonotype was detected only a few times. The rearrangement joins TRBV29-1 to TRBJ2-2; D remains unclear. Germline lookup yields CDR1 SQVTM and CDR2 ANQGSEA. V was cut by 3 bases and J by 3 bases, with 5 bases left in between. The CDR3 runs to 12 residues. CDR3: CSVDTYTGELFF. The CDR3 DNA is TGCAGCGTTGACACCTACACCGGGGAGCTGTTTTTT.

This clonotype was seen many times. The rearrangement joins TRBV29-1 to TRBJ2-7; D gene uncertain. The CDR3 has 11 amino acids. Germline V gives CDR1 SQVTM, CDR2 ANQGSEA. The germline V and J ends were trimmed by 2 bases and 4 bases, with 6 bases remaining between them. The CDR3 nucleotides read TGCAGCGTTGAATCTGGTTACGAGCAGTACTTC. It is translated as CSVESGYEQYF.

As for this clonotype: Without the conserved terminal phenylalanine or tryptophan, this CDR3 likely stems from a read error. V is TRBV7-3 and J is TRBJ2-5; 9 bases line up with TRBD1. V lost 4 bases to trimming and J lost 5 bases; unmatched junction nucleotides: 8. The germline gives CDR1 SGHTA, CDR2 FQGTGA. The CDR3 covers 15 residues. This chain's CDR3 is CASSSGTGMTETQYS. CDR3 nucleotides: TGTGCCAGCAGCTCAGGGACAGGGATGACGGAGACCCAGTACTCC.